A single sample gave rise to the 30 T cell receptor beta chains below, sequenced in a study of blood T cell repertoires in COVID-19. Using immunoSEQ multiplex PCR, the repertoire was profiled, and TCRdb retains in-frame clones only, with some absent. The repertoire holds around 270,000 clones, with under 90% as singletons. The sequenced sample was peripheral blood. Receptors were obtained from a man in his 60s with acute or convalescent COVID-19.

This clone was counted a single time. V and J are TRBV27 and TRBJ1-2; D uncertain. The CDR3 is 13 residues long. Germline V gives CDR1 MNHEY, CDR2 SMNVEV (reference sequence). Trimming took off 6 bases at V and 6 bases at J, with 14 bases between the two ends. Written as DNA, the CDR3 is TGTGCCAGCAGCCCCGGGTGGGTGGATGGCTACACCTTC. Protein product: CASSPGWVDGYTF.

The chain is built from TRBV10-3 and TRBJ2-3; 7 positions match TRBD1. The CDR3 length is 13 residues. CDR1 is ENHRY, CDR2 SYGVKD, per germline. V lost 4 bases to trimming and J lost 5 bases; unmatched junction nucleotides: 3. This CDR3 is CAISGQGEDTQYF. Written as DNA, the CDR3 is TGTGCCATCAGTGGACAGGGCGAAGATACGCAGTATTTT.

The J gene is TRBJ2-1, the V gene TRBV20-1; maybe TRBD2 (5 bases). The CDR3 is 14 residues long. V was clipped by 3 bases and J by 5 bases, with 14 bases between them. CDR1 and CDR2 (germline): DFQATT, SNEGSKA (reference sequence). As DNA, the CDR3 is TGCAGTGCTAGTAACGGGATTGTGAACAATGAGCAGTTCTTC. It yields the protein CSASNGIVNNEQFF.

The genes are TRBV10-3 and TRBJ2-1; 11 bases line up with TRBD2. The CDR3 runs to 17 residues. The ends lost 0 bases at V and 7 bases at J; junction bases unmatched: 8. The germline gives CDR1 ENHRY, CDR2 SYGVKD. The CDR3 DNA reads TGTGCCATCAGTGAGTCCCCTTTAGCGGGGGGGGGAAATGAGCAGTTCTTC. Translation: CAISESPLAGGGNEQFF.

The genes are TRBV2 and TRBJ2-1; 7 nucleotides agree with TRBD2. The J segment lost 11 bases and the V segment lost 1 base, leaving 8 bases of the junction unmatched. This CDR3 is 14 amino acids long. The germline V gene has CDR1 SNHLY and CDR2 FYNNEI. CDR3 residues: CASSEGLAAVKQFF. The DNA of the CDR3 is TGTGCCAGCAGTGAAGGCCTAGCGGCCGTGAAGCAGTTCTTC.

V gene TRBV19 combines with J gene TRBJ1-6, with 9 bases fitting TRBD1. CDR3 length: 15 residues. Germline trimming cut 3 bases from V and 5 bases from J; bases unmatched to any gene: 2. The germline CDR1 and CDR2 sequences are LNHDA and SQIVND (reference sequence). This chain's CDR3 is CASSIGTGHNSPLHF. The DNA of the CDR3 is TGTGCCAGTAGTATTGGGACAGGGCATAATTCACCCCTCCACTTT.

V gene TRBV6-5 combines with J gene TRBJ2-5; 9 bases fit TRBD1. This CDR3 has 16 residues. After removal of 4 bases from V and 4 bases from J, the junction contained 10 bases not matched to a gene. Germline V gene data show CDR1 as MNHEY and CDR2 as SVGAGI. The CDR3 sequence: CASSSGDRGTGETQYF. Here the CDR3 DNA reads TGTGCCAGCAGTTCGGGAGACAGGGGGACAGGAGAGACCCAGTACTTC.

The rearrangement links TRBV6-5 to TRBJ1-2; D uncertain. V was clipped by 2 bases and J by 6 bases, with 13 bases between them. The germline gives CDR1 MNHEY, CDR2 SVGAGI. This CDR3 has 14 residues. CDR3 bases: TGTGCCAGCAGTTACCGGGTGATTTCGCATGGCTACACCTTC. Protein product: CASSYRVISHGYTF.

This rearrangement joins TRBV28 to TRBJ1-1; 8 bases agree with TRBD1. In germline, CDR1 is MDHEN, CDR2 SYDVKM. The CDR3 has 14 amino acids. V shed 7 bases, J shed 9 bases, and the junction held 13 bases outside the gene matches. For the CDR3, the DNA is TGTGCCAGCACCGTGCGGGACAGGAGCTTGAAAGCTTTCTTT. Protein product: CASTVRDRSLKAFF.

This rearrangement joins TRBV28 to TRBJ2-2; the D gene is possibly TRBD1 (6 bases). The ends were cut back, 2 bases at V and 4 bases at J, with 11 bases in the middle. The CDR3 is made up of 15 amino acids. CDR1 is MDHEN, CDR2 SYDVKM, per germline. The CDR3 is CASSLHRVGTGELFF. CDR3 DNA: TGTGCCAGCAGTTTACACAGGGTGGGCACCGGGGAGCTGTTTTTT.

This clone was found once. The chain uses TRBV3-1 (or the pseudogene TRBV3-2) and TRBJ2-1; D not resolved. The CDR3 runs 13 residues. Looked up from germline, CDR1 is LGHDT and CDR2 is YNNKEL (reference sequence). V shed 1 base and J shed 10 bases, with 11 bases lying between them. The CDR3 loop reads CASSQGLPREQFF. CDR3 coding DNA: TGTGCCAGCAGCCAAGGACTCCCGAGAGAGCAGTTCTTC.

This chain links TRBV10-2 with TRBJ2-1; 10 bases map to TRBD2. This CDR3 comprises 13 residues. Looked up from germline, CDR1 is WSHSY and CDR2 is SAAADI. Trimming removed 6 bases from V and 4 bases from J; junction bases left unmatched: 0. CDR3: CASRTSGYNEQFF. The DNA for the CDR3 is TGCGCCAGCAGGACTAGCGGGTACAATGAGCAGTTCTTC.

The V call is TRBV5-1, the J call TRBJ1-6, with TRBD1 matching over 8 bases. CDR3 length equals 15 residues. CDR1 is SGHRS, CDR2 YFSETQ, per germline. V shed 3 bases, J shed 10 bases, and the junction held 9 bases outside the gene matches. The CDR3 reads CASSSGQAAGSPLHF. CDR3 nucleotide sequence: TGCGCCAGCAGCTCGGGACAGGCGGCGGGATCACCCCTCCACTTT. The complete variable domain, with remaining parts taken from reference TRBV5-1 and TRBJ1-6, reads KAGVTQTPRYLIKTRGQQVTLSCSPISGHRSVSWYQQTPGQGLQFLFEYFSETQRNKGNFPGRFSGRQFSNSRSEMNVSTLELGDSALYLCASSSGQAAGSPLHFGNGTRLTVT.

The chain has TRBV30 and TRBJ1-5; D gene ambiguous. The CDR3 has 14 residues. The germline CDR1 and CDR2 sequences are GTSNPN and SVGIG (reference sequence). Trimming removed 0 bases from V and 0 bases from J, with 6 bases in between. The CDR3 region has the DNA TGTGCCTGGAGTGTAGGAGTTAGCAATCAGCCCCAGCATTTT. This translates into CAWSVGVSNQPQHF.

The chain couples TRBV6-5 to TRBJ1-2; no clear D gene. Trimming shortened V by 2 bases and J by 0 bases, and 13 bases separated the two germline ends. Germline loops: CDR1 MNHEY, CDR2 SVGAGI. The CDR3 contains 16 residues. The CDR3 is CASSYGETSANYGYTF. CDR3 nucleotide sequence: TGTGCCAGCAGTTACGGGGAGACCTCTGCTAACTATGGCTACACCTTC.

V usage is TRBV2 and J usage is TRBJ1-1, with D hard to call. Trimming shortened V by 4 bases and J by 1 base, and 7 bases separated the two germline ends. The CDR3 contains 13 residues. From germline, CDR1 is SNHLY and CDR2 FYNNEI. CDR3 loop: CASSVEANTEAFF. The CDR3 nucleotides are TGTGCCAGCAGTGTCGAGGCGAACACTGAAGCTTTCTTT.

The rearrangement uses TRBV27 and TRBJ2-7; 7 nucleotides agree with TRBD2. Germline CDR1 and CDR2: MNHEY and SMNVEV (reference sequence). The CDR3 loop spans 15 amino acids. The junction had 4 bases not matched to a gene; V was cut back by 2 bases and J by 0 bases. CDR3 DNA sequence: TGTGCCAGCAGTTTAATTGCGGGAGTCTCCTACGAGCAGTACTTC. This codes for CASSLIAGVSYEQYF.

CDR3: CASRTGVAQPQHF. CDR3 bases: TGTGCCAGCAGGACAGGGGTGGCTCAGCCCCAGCATTTT. This chain links TRBV6-6 with TRBJ1-5; 8 bases map to TRBD1. CDR3 size: 13 residues. Germline-derived CDR1 and CDR2 are MNHNY and SVGAGI (reference sequence). V was clipped by 6 bases and J by 6 bases; unmatched bases: 4.

Only a few counts were recorded for this clone. The chain recombines TRBV5-5 with TRBJ2-7; 11 positions match TRBD1. Looked up from germline, CDR1 is SGHKS and CDR2 is YYEKEE (reference sequence). This CDR3 region has 15 residues. V lost 4 bases to trimming and J lost 2 bases; unmatched junction nucleotides: 5. The CDR3: CASSRTGGKTYEQYF. For the CDR3, the DNA is TGTGCCAGCAGCCGGACAGGGGGCAAGACCTACGAGCAGTACTTC.

This chain joins TRBV5-4 and TRBJ2-5; TRBD2 might be the D (6 bases). Trimming cost V 3 bases and J 7 bases, with 16 bases left between them. This CDR3 comprises 14 residues. Germline V gene sequence: CDR1 SGHNT, CDR2 YYREEE (reference sequence). The CDR3 DNA reads as TGTGCCAGCAGCTCACTGGACGGGAGAAGGACCCAGTACTTC. It codes for CASSSLDGRRTQYF.

This rearrangement joins TRBV27 to TRBJ2-3; a possible D gene is TRBD1 (5 bases). CDR1 is MNHEY, CDR2 SMNVEV, per germline (reference sequence). There are 15 residues in the CDR3. Trimming stripped 4 bases from V and 4 bases from J, with 15 bases between. CDR3 region: CASSWGATGSDTQYF. CDR3 nucleotides: TGTGCCAGCAGTTGGGGCGCGACCGGCTCAGATACGCAGTATTTT.

This clone was counted a single time. This chain uses TRBV6-1 with TRBJ2-1, with 9 bases matching TRBD2. From germline, CDR1 is MNHNS and CDR2 SASEGT. This CDR3 contains 16 residues. Unmatched junction bases numbered 12, after V lost 4 bases and J lost 8 bases. CDR3 DNA: TGTGCCAGCAGTGTTTCCGCGGGCGCGGGAGGGGATGAGCAGTTCTTC. It is translated as CASSVSAGAGGDEQFF.

This clone has just a few counts. The V call is TRBV12-3 or TRBV12-4, the J call TRBJ1-1; no reliable D call. CDR3 size: 13 residues. Trimming took 3 bases from V and 4 from J, leaving 9 bases between them. CDR3 amino acids: CASSLQVGTEAFF. The CDR3 DNA follows: TGTGCCAGCAGTTTGCAGGTGGGCACTGAAGCTTTCTTT.

This clone was seen only a few times. This chain connects TRBV11-2 to TRBJ2-3; 7 nucleotides line up with TRBD1. The CDR3 is 14 residues long. Trimming at V came to 8 bases and at J to 5 bases, leaving 10 bases not matched to a gene. Germline-derived CDR1 and CDR2 are SGHAT and FQNNGV. The chain's CDR3 is CASGAGTAIDTQYF. CDR3 nucleotides: TGTGCCAGCGGGGCAGGGACAGCCATAGATACGCAGTATTTT.

The chain combines TRBV30 with TRBJ1-2; 9 bases align to TRBD1. Germline-derived CDR1 and CDR2 are GTSNPN and SVGIG (reference sequence). Trimming at V came to 0 bases and at J to 5 bases, leaving 13 bases not matched to a gene. The CDR3 extends over 17 amino acids. CDR3 residues: CAWSVLLGGTGLYGYTF. CDR3 DNA: TGTGCCTGGAGTGTACTCCTGGGGGGGACAGGGTTATATGGCTACACCTTC.

The chain links TRBV18 to TRBJ2-3, with a weak D call TRBD1 (6 bases). This CDR3 contains 15 residues. The V gene's germline CDR1 is KGHSH and CDR2 LQKENI. Trimming pared 3 bases from V and 4 bases from J, leaving 14 bases between. The CDR3 coding sequence is TGTGCCAGCTCACCGATTGTTGGGGGCGCAGATACGCAGTATTTT. This encodes CASSPIVGGADTQYF.

Notes on this clone: At one end, the junction sequence differs from germline, possibly due to a read error. The CDR3 region has the DNA TGTGCTAGCAGCTACCGGACAGGGGGCTACGAGCAGTACTTC. Amino acid sequence: CASSYRTGGYEQYF. The V and J genes are TRBV7-7 and TRBJ2-7; 10 bases are a match to TRBD1. The CDR3 has 14 residues. Germline V lookup: CDR1 SSHAT, CDR2 FNYEAQ (reference sequence). The complete variable domain, with remaining parts taken from reference TRBV7-7 and TRBJ2-7, reads GAGVSQSPRYKVTKRGQDVTLRCDPISSHATLYWYQQALGQGPEFLTYFNYEAQPDKSGLPSDRFSAERPEGSISTLTIQRTEQRDSAMYRCASSYRTGGYEQYFGPGTRLTVT.

This sequence joins TRBV10-1 and TRBJ1-1; 11 bases align to TRBD1. CDR3 length: 15 amino acids. Germline CDR1 and CDR2: WNHNN and SYGVQD (reference sequence). V trimming: 6 bases; J trimming: 4 bases; junction bases outside the gene matches: 7. The CDR3 DNA sequence: TGCGCCAGCAGCCCCGGACAGGGGGCGAGCACTGAAGCTTTCTTT. Its protein is CASSPGQGASTEAFF.

The rearrangement uses TRBV3-1 (or the pseudogene TRBV3-2) and TRBJ2-7; D unresolved. This CDR3 contains 14 residues. Trimming left V 1 base short and J 5 bases short, with 12 bases between. Looked up from germline, CDR1 is LGHDT and CDR2 is YNNKEL (reference sequence). CDR3 sequence: CASSQVAISDEQYF. DNA of the CDR3: TGTGCCAGCAGCCAAGTGGCAATCTCTGACGAGCAGTACTTC.

The chain joins TRBV4-1 to TRBJ2-1, with D tentatively TRBD1 (5 bases). Looked up from germline, CDR1 is MGHRA and CDR2 is YSYEKL. CDR3 length: 19 amino acids. The V end was cut by 2 bases, the J end by 4 bases, with 24 bases between. CDR3: CASSQIPPLQGSTYNEQFF. The CDR3 DNA is TGCGCCAGCAGCCAAATACCGCCGCTCCAGGGATCCACTTACAATGAGCAGTTCTTC.